This TCR beta chain stems from a study of immune evolution from preneoplasia to lung adenocarcinoma. Overall study results and limits: T cell clonality was higher in KRAS-mutant than EGFR-mutant or wild-type nodules. Later-stage lesions seemingly showed higher T cell density and diversity than normal lung.

Regarding this clone: What it binds is not known.

Produced via immunoSEQ multiplex PCR; TCRdb's table is partial and in-frame only. The repertoire consists of thousands of clones, with 80% to 85% occurring once and the leading ten covering 6.5% to 9.5%. The J segment lost 1 base and the V segment lost 3 bases, leaving 5 bases of the junction unmatched. CDR3 length equals 15 residues. CDR1 and CDR2 from the germline V gene are SGHRS and YFSETQ. Between about 2014 and 2018, patients underwent resection in Japan or China. The receptor was derived from a donor at least 70 years old with lung adenocarcinoma. Sequencing was performed on FFPE minimally invasive lung adenocarcinoma tissue. The chain carries TRBV5-1 and TRBJ2-7, with TRBD2 matching 9 bases. CDR3 sequence: CASSYSGSRSYEQYF. The CDR3 DNA is TGCGCCAGCAGCTATAGCGGGAGTAGGTCCTACGAGCAGTACTTC. Drawing the rest from reference TRBV5-1 and TRBJ2-7, the complete variable domain is KAGVTQTPRYLIKTRGQQVTLSCSPISGHRSVSWYQQTPGQGLQFLFEYFSETQRNKGNFPGRFSGRQFSNSRSEMNVSTLELGDSALYLCASSYSGSRSYEQYFGPGTRLTVT.